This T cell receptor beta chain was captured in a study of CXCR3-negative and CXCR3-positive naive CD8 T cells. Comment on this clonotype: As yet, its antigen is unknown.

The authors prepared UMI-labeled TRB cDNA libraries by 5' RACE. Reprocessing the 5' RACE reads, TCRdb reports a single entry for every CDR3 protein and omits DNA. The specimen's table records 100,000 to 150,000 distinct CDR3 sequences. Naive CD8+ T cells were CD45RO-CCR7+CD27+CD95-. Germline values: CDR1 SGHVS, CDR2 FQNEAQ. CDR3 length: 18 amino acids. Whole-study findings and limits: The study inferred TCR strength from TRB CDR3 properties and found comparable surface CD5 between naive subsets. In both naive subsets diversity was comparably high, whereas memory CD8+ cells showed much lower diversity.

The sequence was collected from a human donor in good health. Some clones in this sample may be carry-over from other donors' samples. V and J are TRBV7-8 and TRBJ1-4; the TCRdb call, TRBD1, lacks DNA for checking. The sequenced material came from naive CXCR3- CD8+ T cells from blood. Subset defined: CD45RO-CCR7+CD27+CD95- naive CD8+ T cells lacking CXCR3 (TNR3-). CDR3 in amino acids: CASSLVGTGALLNEKLFF. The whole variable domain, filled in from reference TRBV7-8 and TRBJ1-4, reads GAGVSQSPRYKVAKRGQDVALRCDPISGHVSLFWYQQALGQGPEFLTYFQNEAQLDKSGLPSDRFFAERPEGSVSTLKIQRTQQEDSAVYLCASSLVGTGALLNEKLFFGSGTQLSVL.